This TCR beta chain was recovered during a study of blood T cells in healthy people across ages. The study's findings and limits: Shifts in expanded clonotypes may have been confounded by donor CMV status, which was unknown. A strong correlation between TCR beta diversity and naive T cell percentage was seen.

A second about 7 to 11 cycle PCR used barcoded and J-beta primers. TCRdb re-called the 5' RACE reads with MiXCR, one entry per CDR3 protein. The sample lists fewer than 1,200,000 distinct CDR3 sequences; roughly a quarter were seen once. The CDR3 has 12 residues. Germline CDR1 and CDR2: MGHDK and SYGVNS. V was trimmed by 4 bases and J by 4 bases, leaving 7 bases between them. Of note for this clonotype: Its antigen remains unknown.

Staff drew roughly 10 milliliters of peripheral blood from each donor. These data were also filed under a second study, of T cells of mothers and their children.

The TCR originated in a girl aged 2-10 years in good health. The specimen sequenced was blood. This rearrangement joins TRBV25-1 to TRBJ2-5; D call uncertain. CDR3 bases: TGTGCCAGCAGTGCGAGAGGAGAGACCCAGTACTTC. It codes for CASSARGETQYF.